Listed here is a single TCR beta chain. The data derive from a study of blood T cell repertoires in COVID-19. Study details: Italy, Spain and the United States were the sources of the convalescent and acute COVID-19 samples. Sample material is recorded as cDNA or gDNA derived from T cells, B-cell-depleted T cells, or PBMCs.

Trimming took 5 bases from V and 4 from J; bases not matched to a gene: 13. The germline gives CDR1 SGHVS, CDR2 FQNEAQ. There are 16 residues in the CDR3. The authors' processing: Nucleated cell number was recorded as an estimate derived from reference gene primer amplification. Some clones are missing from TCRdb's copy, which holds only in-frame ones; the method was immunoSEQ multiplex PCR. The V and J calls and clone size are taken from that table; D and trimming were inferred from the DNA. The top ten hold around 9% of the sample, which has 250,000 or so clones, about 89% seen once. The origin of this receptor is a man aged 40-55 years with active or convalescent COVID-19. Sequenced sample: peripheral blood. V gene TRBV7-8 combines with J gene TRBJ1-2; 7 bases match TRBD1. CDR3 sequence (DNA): TGTGCCAGCAGCGCCCGGGACAGCCAACACCTCTATGGCTACACCTTC. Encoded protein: CASSARDSQHLYGYTF.